The entry below gives a single T cell receptor beta chain sequence along with its context. Which antigen it targets is not known. No clone much larger than this one lies a single base away; base qualities are absent. The sample comes from a study of T cell responses to AZD1222 COVID-19 vaccine (dated by TCRdb to the early 2020s). Study-level background: Because spike-specific TCR depth and breadth did not differ between the two schedules, AZD1222 recipients who got a second dose at roughly 4 weeks were pooled with those who got a second dose at roughly 12 weeks. TCR sequencing covered approximately 230 trial participants: some 210 given two doses of AZD1222 and 26 given two doses of MenACWY control vaccine. Trial participants were enrolled by age into 18-55, 56-69 and 70-plus year subgroups, with roughly 160, 29 and 62 TCR-sequenced participants respectively.

Study-level results and caveats: The vaccine-associated CD4 TCRs covered the entire spike protein, and the dominant responses fell in regions 160-218 and 743-854. Participants were mostly white British and included more females than males, and it was suggested by the authors that clonal diversity may have been underestimated. No day 14 peak-response samples were available, so repertoires were characterized only after the peak T cell response. The 56-69-year group was small, and its depth increase did not reach significance, likely because of low power. After two AZD1222 doses, spike-specific TCR breadth and depth were significantly higher than at day 0 and than in MenACWY recipients. Conclusions about previously exposed vaccinees were limited because only six AZD1222 recipients were SARS-CoV-2 seropositive at baseline. Epitopes outside the regions mutated in the B.1.351 and B.1.1.7 variants were reportedly recognized by nearly half of the unique spike-specific TCRs.

In the germline V gene, CDR1 corresponds to SGHTA and CDR2 to FQGNSA. The germline V and J ends show losses of 1 base and 9 bases respectively, and no gene match explains 5 bases of the junction. Taken from cysteine to phenylalanine, the CDR3 has 15 residues. Kept here is only the CDR3 DNA, which spans 45 bases and is read in frame from base 1. The CDR3 regions of human TCRbeta chains were subjected to immunosequencing. The study's own analysis went as follows. Repertoire TCRs were checked for matches against a reference library of SARS-CoV-2-specific TCRs that had been generated using the MIRA antigen-specificity platform. Breadth was defined as the fraction of unique TCRs that were SARS-CoV-2-associated, and depth was defined as the fraction of total T cells that were SARS-CoV-2-associated. Using the MIRA data, each spike-specific TCR was mapped to the spike region that the TCR reacts to and placed in a CD4 or CD8 class. Log10-transformed breadth and depth values were compared by one-way ANOVA with Sidak's multiple comparisons tests. TCRdb provides this immuneACCESS table in a form limited to in-frame rearrangements. Some clones are lacking; in checked studies, under half of them reflect an unresolved V gene, and why the rest are absent is not known. That table supplies the V and J calls and clone size; D and trimming were determined from the DNA. Here the sample has about 130,000 clones; over 75% occur a single time. The ten largest make up 20% to 25% of the sample.

Sample time point, as interpreted from the label and publication: baseline before first vaccination. Samples from vaccinated people were obtained from the UK trials COV001 and COV002, which included a single-blind randomized controlled phase 2/3 trial of AZD1222 (ChAdOx1 nCoV-19) in healthy adults. Trial participant PBMC samples were collected at day 0 and day 28 after the second dose for TCRbeta chain sequencing. Sample: peripheral blood, taken on day 0 of AZD1222 vaccination. This TCR derives from an adult in good health. The sequence is built from TRBV7-2 and TRBJ1-6; 8 middle bases align to TRBD1. The DNA sequence reads TGTGCCAGCAGCTTAGTGGGGACAGGTTCTTCACCCCTCCACTTT. Its amino acids are CASSLVGTGSSPLHF.